This T cell receptor (beta chain) was sequenced during a study of PD-1 blockade in classical Hodgkin lymphoma. General study results and limits: According to reports, newly diagnosed patients had lower baseline TCR diversity than healthy donors, and relapsed/refractory patients had lower baseline TCR diversity still.

The repertoire was sequenced with immunoSEQ multiplex PCR; TCRdb's copy has only in-frame clones and lacks some. The table has around 16,000 clones, approximately 90% seen once. Time point given: newly diagnosed, previously untreated cHL patient sample. Isolation of CD4+ T cells from thawed PBMCs was performed by magnetic negative selection. The authors compared against newly diagnosed, untreated classical Hodgkin lymphoma PBMCs. The CDR3 is 16 residues long. Per germline, CDR1 GTSNPN and CDR2 SVGIG (reference sequence). J lost 2 bases, V lost 2 bases, and 11 bases had no gene match. As concerns this clone: Antigen: not known.

The TCR comes from a human donor with classical Hodgkin lymphoma. This chain connects TRBV30 to TRBJ2-5; TRBD2 aligns across 7 bases. The sequencing sample was made of CD4+ T cells from blood. CDR3 nucleotide sequence: TGTGCCTGGAGTAGGGGACTTACTAGCGAGCAAGAGACCCAGTACTTC. Protein product: CAWSRGLTSEQETQYF.